One and the same sample provided the 20 T cell receptor beta chains below, sequenced in a study of PD-1 blockade in classical Hodgkin lymphoma. Profiled with immunoSEQ multiplex PCR; TCRdb holds only in-frame clones, not every one. The data hold 30,000 to 35,000 clones, with 82% observed a single time. There was relapse after autologous stem cell transplantation in every patient, and there was variation in brentuximab vedotin exposure. The specimen was peripheral blood mononuclear cells (PBMCs), collected at baseline. The source is a human donor with classical Hodgkin lymphoma.

This clone was seen just once. This chain links TRBV28 with TRBJ1-3; possibly TRBD1 for D (5 bases). The germline gives CDR1 MDHEN, CDR2 SYDVKM. This CDR3 spans 15 amino acids. The V end lost 5 bases, the J end lost 2 bases, and 13 bases lay between the germline ends. CDR3: CASSPYVGAGNTIYF. The CDR3 DNA is TGTGCCAGCAGTCCCTACGTGGGGGCTGGAAACACCATATATTTT.

Remarks on this clone: Compared with germline, one end of the junction differs, possibly owing to a read error. V and J are TRBV27 and TRBJ1-2; a weak D match, TRBD1 (5 bases). The CDR3 is 13 residues long. Germline lookup yields CDR1 MNHEY and CDR2 SMNVEV (reference sequence). CDR3 in DNA: TGTGTCAGCAGTCGGGGGAGATACTATGGCTACACCTTC. This gives the protein CVSSRGRYYGYTF.

The rearrangement joins TRBV18 to TRBJ2-7; 12 bases fit TRBD1. The CDR3 is made up of 14 amino acids. CDR1 is KGHSH and CDR2 is LQKENI in the germline V gene. Trimming cost V 8 bases and J 7 bases; bases outside gene matches: 9. Written as DNA, the CDR3 is TGTGCCAGCCTCCCGGGACAGGGGGCAAAAGAGCAGTACTTC. This codes for CASLPGQGAKEQYF.

The chain joins TRBV7-2 to TRBJ1-5, with D hard to call. CDR3 length equals 12 residues. The V end lost 5 bases, the J end lost 9 bases, and 11 bases lay between the germline ends. Per germline, CDR1 SGHTA and CDR2 FQGNSA. The CDR3 here is CASSPFNSPQHF. In DNA, the CDR3 is TGTGCCAGCAGCCCCTTTAACTCGCCCCAGCATTTT. Together with reference TRBV7-2 and TRBJ1-5, the CDR3 gives the full variable domain: GAGVSQSPSNKVTEKGKDVELRCDPISGHTALYWYRQSLGQGLEFLIYFQGNSAPDKSGLPSDRFSAERTGGSVSTLTIQRTQQEDSAVYLCASSPFNSPQHFGDGTRLSIL.

The rearrangement joins TRBV5-8 to TRBJ2-1; 7 bases are a match to TRBD2. CDR3 length: 14 residues. Germline V gene lookup returns CDR1 SGHTS and CDR2 YDEGEE. The ends lost 10 bases at V and 6 bases at J; junction bases unmatched: 13. Here the CDR3 DNA reads TGTGCCGGGGCTGGGTCCGGGGGGTCCAATGAGCAGTTCTTC. This codes for CAGAGSGGSNEQFF.

V and J are TRBV5-1 and TRBJ1-5, with D hard to call. CDR1 and CDR2 from the germline V gene are SGHRS and YFSETQ. CDR3 length equals 14 residues. Deletions cut 2 bases from V and 4 bases from J, with 10 bases between. The CDR3, as DNA: TGCGCCAGCAGCTTAGGGCAGGAGAATCAGCCCCAGCATTTT. Protein product: CASSLGQENQPQHF.

The genes are TRBV30 and TRBJ2-3; 15 nucleotides line up with TRBD2. The CDR3 is made up of 16 amino acids. The junction had 6 bases not matched to a gene; V was cut back by 4 bases and J by 4 bases. From germline, CDR1 is GTSNPN and CDR2 SVGIG (reference sequence). The CDR3 region is CAWTRGLAGGADTQYF. The DNA for the CDR3 is TGTGCCTGGACCCGCGGACTAGCGGGGGGGGCAGATACGCAGTATTTT.

V is TRBV5-1 and J is TRBJ1-2; 7 bases agree with TRBD1. Per germline, CDR1 SGHRS and CDR2 YFSETQ. The CDR3 is 15 amino acids. V was clipped by 4 bases and J by 1 base; unmatched bases: 7. The CDR3 region has the DNA TGCGCCAGCAGCACCCCCGGGACAGATAACTATGGCTACACCTTC. Amino acid sequence: CASSTPGTDNYGYTF.

The V gene is TRBV11-1, the J gene TRBJ2-7, with 10 positions matching TRBD1. Germline CDR1 and CDR2: SGHAT and FQDESV (reference sequence). The length of the CDR3 is 15 residues. Germline trimming cut 2 bases from V and 4 bases from J; bases unmatched to any gene: 5. This CDR3 is CASSLSTGGSYEQYF. DNA of the CDR3: TGTGCCAGCAGCTTATCGACAGGGGGCTCGTACGAGCAGTACTTC.

V gene TRBV9 combines with J gene TRBJ2-7; no definite D call. V was cut by 0 bases and J by 1 base, with 8 bases left in between. Germline values: CDR1 SGDLS, CDR2 YYNGEE. The CDR3 extends over 14 amino acids. As DNA, the CDR3 is TGTGCCAGCAGCGTAGATGGGATTTCCTACGAGCAGTACTTC. It translates to CASSVDGISYEQYF.

The V call is TRBV11-3, the J call TRBJ2-2; maybe TRBD2 (6 bases). The V end lost 5 bases, the J end lost 7 bases, and 14 bases lay between the germline ends. Germline values: CDR1 SGHNT, CDR2 YENEEA. The CDR3 spans 14 residues. The CDR3 bases are TGTGCCAGCAGCCTCTCGACCGGGGGCGGGGAGCTGTTTTTT. This gives the protein CASSLSTGGGELFF.

The V and J genes are TRBV7-3 and TRBJ1-2, with D tentatively TRBD1 (5 bases). Trimming stripped 3 bases from V and 3 bases from J, with 11 bases between. This CDR3 region has 14 residues. CDR1 SGHTA and CDR2 FQGTGA come from the germline V gene. The chain's CDR3 is CASSLSGADYGYTF. The CDR3 region has the DNA TGTGCCAGCAGCTTGTCCGGGGCCGACTATGGCTACACCTTC.

A note on this clone: One end of the junction is discordant with germline, which a read error may explain. The V and J genes are TRBV10-3 and TRBJ2-7, with 10 positions matching TRBD2. The CDR3 is 15 residues long. In germline, CDR1 is ENHRY, CDR2 SYGVKD. The CDR3 DNA sequence: TGTGCCATCAGTAACAGCGGGGGGGCCTCCCACGAGCAGTACTTC. Protein product: CAISNSGGASHEQYF.

By its share, this clone is medium-sized. This sequence joins TRBV6-5 and TRBJ2-7; the match to TRBD1 covers 7 bases. The germline V gene encodes CDR1 MNHEY and CDR2 SVGAGI. The CDR3 is made up of 14 amino acids. V lost 5 bases and J lost 7; bases outside the gene matches: 11. The CDR3 nucleotides are TGTGCCAGCAGTACCGGGGACAGATCCGATGAGCAGTACTTC. It encodes CASSTGDRSDEQYF.

This clone showed up just a few times. The rearrangement uses TRBV2 and TRBJ2-2; D unclear. Germline values: CDR1 SNHLY, CDR2 FYNNEI. V was pared by 5 bases and J by 4 bases, with 8 bases between. The CDR3 loop spans 13 amino acids. CDR3 in amino acids: CASSRVITGELFF. The DNA for the CDR3 is TGTGCCAGCAGTAGGGTTATCACCGGGGAGCTGTTTTTT. Full variable domain (outside the CDR3, taken from reference TRBV2 and TRBJ2-2): EPEVTQTPSHQVTQMGQEVILRCVPISNHLYFYWYRQILGQKVEFLVSFYNNEISEKSEIFDDQFSVERPDGSNFTLKIRSTKLEDSAMYFCASSRVITGELFFGEGSRLTVL.

The V gene is TRBV30, the J gene TRBJ1-1; D perhaps matches TRBD1 (5 bases). The CDR3 runs to 13 residues. Germline V CDR1 and CDR2: GTSNPN, SVGIG (reference sequence). V lost 5 bases and J 5 bases, leaving 15 bases between the germline ends. This chain's CDR3 is CAWSRGGETEAFF. In DNA, the CDR3 is TGTGCCTGGTCCAGAGGAGGGGAGACTGAAGCTTTCTTT.

This clone has more than one count but fewer than ten. V usage is TRBV6-4 and J usage is TRBJ2-3, with 7 positions matching TRBD2. CDR3 length: 13 amino acids. Germline lookup yields CDR1 MRHNA and CDR2 SNTAGT. The V gene end was trimmed by 6 bases and the J gene end by 6 bases; junction bases not matched to a gene: 6. CDR3 in amino acids: CASRRTREDTQYF. CDR3 bases: TGTGCCAGCAGAAGGACTAGAGAGGATACGCAGTATTTT.

V and J are TRBV27 and TRBJ2-7, with D possibly TRBD2 on 6 matching bases. Germline V gene sequence: CDR1 MNHEY, CDR2 SMNVEV (reference sequence). This CDR3 has 13 amino acids. V lost 0 bases to trimming and J lost 4 bases, with 7 bases between them. In DNA form, the CDR3 reads TGTGCCAGCAGTTTATCGGGGAGGTACGAGCAGTACTTC. Its protein product is CASSLSGRYEQYF.

The CDR3 loop is CASSPAGAGGAFF. The CDR3 DNA is TGTGCCAGCAGTCCGGCCGGGGCCGGGGGAGCTTTCTTT. The chain joins TRBV6-5 to TRBJ1-1; possible D gene TRBD1, 5 bases. The CDR3 extends over 13 amino acids. Germline CDR1 and CDR2: MNHEY and SVGAGI. V was pared by 5 bases and J by 10 bases, with 17 bases between.

The chain is built from TRBV27 and TRBJ1-1; TRBD1 aligns across 7 bases. Germline CDR1 and CDR2: MNHEY and SMNVEV (reference sequence). The trim removed 5 bases at V and 1 base at J, leaving 4 bases unmatched. The CDR3 runs 14 residues. The CDR3 nucleotides are TGTGCCAGCAGTAGACAGGGCTGGAACACTGAAGCTTTCTTT. Encoded protein: CASSRQGWNTEAFF.